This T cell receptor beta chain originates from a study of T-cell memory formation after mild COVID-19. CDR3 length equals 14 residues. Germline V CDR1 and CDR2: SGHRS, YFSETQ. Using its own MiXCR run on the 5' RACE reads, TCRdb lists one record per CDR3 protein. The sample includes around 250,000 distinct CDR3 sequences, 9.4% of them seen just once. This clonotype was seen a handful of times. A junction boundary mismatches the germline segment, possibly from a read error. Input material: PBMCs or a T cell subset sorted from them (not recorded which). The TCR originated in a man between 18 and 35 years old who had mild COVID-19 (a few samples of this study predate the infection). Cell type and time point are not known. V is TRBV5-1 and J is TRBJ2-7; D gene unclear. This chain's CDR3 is CASSLAAASDEQYF. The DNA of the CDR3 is TGCGCCAGCAGCTTGGCCGCGGCCTCCGACGAGCAGTACTTC.